These T cell receptor beta chains were read from a single sample in a study of control samples from healthy donors and cancer patients. Here immunoSEQ multiplex PCR was the method, and the copy in TCRdb shows in-frame clones only, minus some. The sample holds under 85,000 clones; about 92% are singletons and the top ten take roughly 5.5%. What was sequenced was PBMCs. The receptors shown here come from a man aged 55 to 70 with colorectal cancer. CDR3s include the opening cysteine and the closing phenylalanine or tryptophan.

j_gene | v_gene | CDR3aa
TRBJ2-5 | TRBV30 | CAWTTSGVTAETQYF
TRBJ1-6 | TRBV7-2 | CASSLRAGTGSNSPLHF
TRBJ2-3 | TRBV4-3 | CASSQEMGEGRADTQYF
TRBJ1-4 | TRBV18 | CASSSKQGYFEKLFF
TRBJ2-2 | TRBV9 | CASSVEVSATGELFF
TRBJ2-7 | TRBV5-8 | CASSLAWLYEQYF
TRBJ1-5 | TRBV12-3/TRBV12-4 | CASSLAVNQPQHF
TRBJ1-2 | TRBV28 | CASSLRYYGYTF
TRBJ1-4 | TRBV6-2/TRBV6-3 | CASSSGTLTTNEKLFF
TRBJ1-3 | TRBV4-3 | CASSQGVGSTSGNTIYF
TRBJ1-5 | TRBV7-9 | CASSSTEGNQPQHF
TRBJ2-2 | TRBV7-9 | CASSPVNTGELFF
TRBJ1-1 | TRBV12-3/TRBV12-4 | CASSSKGYTEAFF
TRBJ2-7 | TRBV13 | CASSGGSGYEQYF
TRBJ2-7 | TRBV28 | CASSLSLRDKSYEQYF